The rows below give T cell receptor beta chains drawn from one sample of a study of blood T cell repertoires in COVID-19. Profiling relied on immunoSEQ multiplex PCR, and the TCRdb table lists in-frame clones only, not all of them. This table holds approximately 200,000 clones, 81% found once. Material: PBMCs or T cells enriched from blood (not recorded which). Every receptor here comes from a man aged 40-50 years who had recovered from COVID-19. CDR3s include the opening cysteine and the closing phenylalanine or tryptophan. D genes are given only for firm matches. The listing skips clone size in some rows; elsewhere it reads once, few, many or a size class.

abundance	j_gene	d_gene	v_gene	CDR3aa
once	TRBJ2-3	TRBD2	TRBV19	CASKDSGGTSTDTQYF
NA	TRBJ1-1	TRBD1	TRBV19	CASSIDTYPGTGLNTEAFF
few	TRBJ1-6	TRBD1	TRBV14	CASSQGDRPYSPLHF
NA	TRBJ1-4	TRBD1	TRBV7-6	CASSRQGVPEKLFF
NA	TRBJ1-1	NA	TRBV7-9	CASGLGHTEAFF
NA	TRBJ1-2	NA	TRBV7-8	CASSPQGFRYGYTF
NA	TRBJ1-1	NA	TRBV5-1	CASTAGTEAFF
once	TRBJ2-7	TRBD2	TRBV6-4	CASSDGAGGPYEQYF
NA	TRBJ1-1	TRBD1	TRBV3-1/TRBV3-2	CASSLQGAGTEAFF
NA	TRBJ1-2	NA	TRBV28	CASSPRQDGYTF
few	TRBJ2-1	NA	TRBV5-1	CASSPEGGLSMWGEQFF
NA	TRBJ1-1	TRBD1	TRBV4-2	CASSHNDRVGTEAFF
NA	TRBJ1-2	NA	TRBV18	CASSPRGQENYGYTF
few	TRBJ2-7	NA	TRBV19	CASSMTAGPAYEQYF
NA	TRBJ1-1	NA	TRBV30	CAWSVGRKAFF
NA	TRBJ2-1	NA	TRBV7-3	CASSLTVGDEQFF
once	TRBJ1-5	NA	TRBV7-2	CASSFRGSNQPQHF
NA	TRBJ1-1	TRBD1	TRBV20-1	CSASGTVGTEAFF
few	TRBJ1-1	NA	TRBV19	CASSMQQIRPEAFF
NA	TRBJ2-3	NA	TRBV9	CASSAGGLTDTQYF
NA	TRBJ1-5	TRBD1	TRBV30	CAWSGGQYQPQHF
NA	TRBJ2-7	TRBD2	TRBV19	CASTPGLAGLGGREQYF
once	TRBJ1-6	TRBD1	TRBV5-1	CASSLGQGGSPLHF
NA	TRBJ1-4	NA	TRBV19	CASSRSDLEKLFF
NA	TRBJ1-2	TRBD1	TRBV5-1	CASSLYGQGMGGYTF
NA	TRBJ2-3	NA	TRBV21-1	CASSRGGDTQYF
NA	TRBJ1-1	NA	TRBV5-1	CASSLGGQFTTEAFF
once	TRBJ2-2	NA	TRBV19	CATSRGLLDGELFF
NA	TRBJ2-2	NA	TRBV19	CASSIASNTGELFF
NA	TRBJ1-6	NA	TRBV2	CACQAQEYSPLHF